This T cell receptor (beta chain) emerged from a study of cytomegalovirus exposure and HLA in healthy donors (dated by TCRdb to 2016 to 2017). Background on the whole study: According to an earlier analysis of 587 of the donors, 150 million to 200 million T cells yielded 100 million or so unique TCR beta sequences and 276 Gb of sequence data. The study aimed to test whether cataloging public T cell receptors could reveal signatures of past pathogen exposure. Of the roughly 400 genotyped donors, around 81% fell in the genetic ancestry cluster associated with self-reported Caucasian donors. HLA typing covered class I and class II loci at four-digit resolution. In a later genetic analysis, genome-wide SNP genotypes for about three fifths of the roughly 670 donors were used, and that subset was treated as a discovery cohort. To predict cytomegalovirus infection status, the study brought together high-throughput TCR immunosequencing, statistical association of individual TCRs with disease status, and machine learning. To decide whether each TCR beta V gene segment behaved as functional or pseudogenic, an earlier analysis of some 600 of the donors relied on high-throughput TCR beta sequencing. Alongside the repertoire data, information on donor age, sex, ethnicity and CMV serostatus was compiled. About five DR-DQ haplotypes were treated as single units for association and clustering because of strong linkage in the cohort. A separate validation cohort of approximately 120 different subjects was used in addition to the 666-subject first cohort. Across 398 genotyped donors of the cohort, an average of roughly 230,000 unique TCR beta nucleotide sequences per donor were sequenced, and approximately 17% of those sequences were non-productive. An early release covering roughly 580 HLA-typed donors comprised approximately 300 gigabases of sequencing data and tens of millions of unique TCR sequences. The later analysis used no new phenotypic data to find candidate immune exposures, relying instead on TCR beta sequences and their occurrence across donors. Typing coverage varied by locus: roughly 629-630 donors for A, B, C, DRB1 and DQB1; approximately 500 for DQA1; about 600 for DPA1; 450 to 480 for DPB1. Every repertoire in the discovery cohort had been generated on one and the same sequencing platform. Using immunosequencing, the study profiled T cell repertoires from fewer than 850 subjects and related those repertoires to cytomegalovirus serostatus. To study patterns of TCR occurrence, a later analysis re-analyzed previously published TCR beta repertoires from around 670 donors and added high-resolution HLA genotyping. Summary of the overall study and its limitations: Assigning TCR associations to individual alleles was difficult when HLA alleles, especially DR and DQ, strongly co-occurred. The cohort was sequenced for TCR beta chains only, and without alpha or paired-chain data the features that could be detected were limited. A further reported finding was that TCR beta sequences accurately predicted the HLA-A and HLA-B alleles for most subjects in the first cohort. The study gave a list of some 150 TCR beta chains associated with cytomegalovirus. The only immune exposure information available for the cohort was CMV serostatus. In a later analysis, more than 15,000 TCR beta sequences were associated with specific HLA alleles at a false discovery rate of 0.05. A later analysis found that HLA-associated TCR beta chains were more clonally expanded and had lower generation probabilities than equally common non-associated chains. The earlier analysis of 450 to 700 of the donors excluded around 17 rarely observed V segments, including chromosome 9 orphons, because counts were too low. The classifier was reported to diagnose cytomegalovirus status with high specificity and sensitivity in both the original cohort and the validation cohort. A few of the identified cytomegalovirus-associated TCR beta chains were confirmed in vitro to be specific for cytomegalovirus antigens. A later analysis found that TCR association rates varied across HLA loci, with DRB1 alleles showing the most associated TCRs and HLA-C alleles the fewest. Because HLA typing was unavailable for some donors at each locus, only the typed subset was used in association tests. According to the authors, the approach could potentially be generalized to other disease states and immunological phenotypes. Broadly in line with IMGT annotations, most TCR beta V segments showed up in productive rearrangements about 87% or about 30% of the time in an earlier analysis of 450 to 600 of the donors. Roughly uniform sequencing depth across donors was assumed in presence/absence analyses, although this assumption may not hold. While some public TCRs were present in many individuals, most TCR sequences turned up only very rarely across donors. Some IMGT-functional V segments, including TRBV6-2 and TRBV6-3, could not be told apart with the 87-base-pair reads, so those segments were excluded. According to a later genetic analysis, donors in an Asian-associated ancestry cluster had fewer N-insertions in productive TCRs than the roughly 700-donor mean. According to a later analysis, parvovirus B19, influenza, CMV and Epstein-Barr virus appeared linked to several top co-occurrence clusters. Correlated functional status among segregating V segments might be attributable to linkage disequilibrium, but an unknown experimental factor could not be ruled out. According to a later analysis, most CMV-associated TCR beta chains appeared to be HLA-restricted, and the HLA associations seemed to be driven largely by CMV exposure. The sequencing pipeline was judged likely to have produced a cluster of highly shared sequence variants as a technical artifact. V-gene and J-gene trimming of TCR beta chains was associated with a missense DCLRE1C variant in a later genetic analysis, and the association was replicated in an independent cohort.

The cohort consisted of 600 to 750 healthy bone marrow donors. Cohort members were all nominally healthy when sampled, although unrecorded immune exposures were likely present. The donor was CMV seropositive and belonged to the group of 250 to 300 seropositive cohort members. Every donor gave a peripheral blood sample, and the peripheral blood mononuclear cells from that sample were used for TCR beta sequencing. Genomic DNA extraction from the blood cell samples was performed with the Qiagen DNeasy Blood Extraction Kit. Receptor libraries were prepared by the immunoSEQ multiplex PCR assay. A mixture of 60 forward primers for TCR Vbeta segments and 13 reverse primers for TCR Jbeta segments was used in the multiplex PCR. The CDR3 region of rearranged TCR beta genes was amplified from genomic DNA by a multiplex PCR assay. On the Illumina HiSeq System, the amplified TCR beta libraries were sequenced as 87-base-pair reads. Per the source publication's procedure: Across the 500 to 700 repertoires, a later analysis counted some 80 million unique TCR beta chains, about 10 million of which were shared by at least two donors. Raw reads were error-corrected and collapsed into unique sequences by a nearest-neighbor algorithm in which closely related sequences were merged to remove PCR and sequencing errors. Alignment of CDR3 sequences to IMGT reference sequences was used to assign V, D and J gene segments. For a sequence to be retained, a match of at least six nucleotides was required to both a V gene segment and a J gene segment. A rearrangement counted as productive if the CDR3 had no stop codons and remained in frame with V and J, and every other rearrangement counted as non-productive. CDR3 was defined by IMGT convention, running from the second conserved V-encoded cysteine to the conserved J-encoded phenylalanine. The earlier analysis of 450 to 750 of the donors excluded any sequence lacking an unambiguous match to a single V gene segment. In an earlier analysis of several hundred of the donors, V segments were called functional above 56.7% productive rearrangements and were called segregating when the between-donor standard deviation exceeded 5%. A statistical classification framework was built for diagnosing cytomegalovirus status from the catalog of TCR beta chain sequences. A later analysis assigned V and J genes by comparing TCR nucleotide sequences with IMGT/GENE-DB human TR gene sequences. The TCRdist pipeline was used in a later analysis to assign CDR3 sequences and most-parsimonious VDJ recombination scenarios. A later analysis defined each TCR beta chain by its CDR3 amino acid sequence plus V-gene family, and excluded reads lacking a unique V-gene family. In a later analysis, 500 to 700 highly shared, low-generation-probability nucleotide sequences were removed to address suspected cross-contamination and a sequencing artifact. A later analysis calculated a clonal expansion index for each public chain from normalized within-repertoire ranks of inferred template counts. A later analysis computed generation probabilities with a VDJ recombination model fitted to out-of-frame rearrangements, and checked the results against IGoR. In a later analysis, TCR-TCR, TCR-HLA and TCR-CMV co-occurrence was scored with hypergeometric tests, and a repertoire-size bias correction was applied to TCR pairs. In a later analysis, false discovery rates were estimated by permuting HLA or CMV assignments 20 times. In a later analysis, co-occurring TCRs were grouped using DBSCAN, and TCRdist sequence similarity was added for clustering within HLA-allele-positive subsets. Repertoires with fewer than 30,000 or more than 120,000 public chains, plus five repertoires with anomalous nucleotide sharing, were excluded from co-occurrence clustering. TCRdb stores this immuneACCESS table with in-frame sequences only. Part of the clones is absent; in the studies checked, under half of the shortfall reflects unresolved V genes, and no reason is known for the rest. That table furnishes V, J and clone size, whereas the DNA furnished D and trimming. Across this sample there are tens of thousands of clones, with 75% to 85% seen only once. The ten most abundant clones make up 7.8% of the sample.

As encoded in the germline V gene, CDR1 is SQVTM while CDR2 is ANQGSEA. CDR3 length: 12 amino acids, cysteine to phenylalanine. The read is trimmed to its CDR3 DNA, 36 bases read in frame from base 1. Relative to germline, V is 4 bases shorter and J is 6 bases shorter, with 9 bases between their ends. Concerning this clone: Its specific antigen is unknown. No per-base quality is available; no much larger clone lies one base away.

The sequenced material came from PBMCs. The TCR originated in a man aged 18 to 30 in good health and CMV-seropositive. Here the chain combines TRBV29-1 and TRBJ1-4; matching of 5 bases hints at TRBD1 as the D gene. The CDR3 in this case is CSVVTADEKLFF. The DNA sequence follows: TGCAGCGTTGTGACAGCCGATGAAAAACTGTTTTTT.